Below, one T cell receptor beta chain is given with its context. The antigen it recognizes is unknown. Per-base quality was not reported, and no clone a single base away is much larger than it. The source of the sample is a study of T cell responses to AZD1222 COVID-19 vaccine (dated by TCRdb to the early 2020s). For the wider study: AZD1222 recipients given second doses at about 4 weeks or at about 12 weeks were pooled, since spike-specific TCR depth and breadth were not found to differ between the two schedules. Trial participants were enrolled into age subgroups of 18-55, 56-69 and 70-plus years, which contained about 150, 28 and 57 TCR-sequenced participants, respectively. A total of under 250 trial participants underwent TCR sequencing, of whom 200 to 220 had received two doses of AZD1222 and around 25 had received two doses of the MenACWY control vaccine.

The CDR3 regions of human TCRbeta chains were analyzed by immunosequencing. Regarding the original processing steps: Repertoire TCRs were checked for matches against a reference library of SARS-CoV-2-specific TCRs that had been generated using the MIRA antigen-specificity platform. Breadth was defined as the fraction of unique TCRs that were SARS-CoV-2-associated, and depth was defined as the fraction of total T cells that were SARS-CoV-2-associated. Using the MIRA data, each spike-specific TCR was mapped to the spike region that the TCR reacts to and placed in a CD4 or CD8 class. Log10-transformed breadth and depth values were compared by one-way ANOVA with Sidak's multiple comparisons tests. TCRdb obtained this table from immuneACCESS and retained in-frame rearrangements with V and J assigned. These tables miss some clones; where compared with another copy, unresolved V genes account for less than half of the shortfall, and the remainder is unexplained. That table furnishes V, J and clone size, whereas the DNA furnished D and trimming. Present in this sample are 200,000 or so clones, around 92% of which were seen just once. The top ten clonotypes cover less than 11% of the sample.

Via the germline V gene (reference sequence), CDR1 is LNHDA and CDR2 SQIVND. Relative to germline, V is missing 3 bases and J is missing 0 bases, with 2 bases of the junction outside any gene match. The CDR3 holds 15 amino acids from the cysteine to the phenylalanine. Solely the CDR3 DNA is kept, with 45 bases framed from the first base. The investigation overall reported the following: Participants were mostly white British and included more females than males, and it was suggested by the authors that clonal diversity may have been underestimated. The 56-69-year group was small, and its depth increase did not reach significance, likely because of low power. No day 14 peak-response samples were available, so repertoires were characterized only after the peak T cell response. Vaccine-associated CD4 TCRs spanned the whole spike protein, with dominant responses in regions 160-218 and 743-854. After two AZD1222 doses, both the breadth and the depth of spike-specific TCRs were significantly higher than at day 0 and than in MenACWY recipients. Only 5 to 7 AZD1222 recipients were SARS-CoV-2 seropositive at baseline, limiting conclusions about previously exposed vaccinees. Reportedly, almost half of the unique spike-specific TCRs recognized epitopes lying outside the regions that are mutated in the B.1.351 and B.1.1.7 variants.

What this sample's time point label stands for: baseline before first vaccination. Vaccinee samples were obtained from the UK trials COV001 and COV002, which included a single-blind randomized controlled phase 2/3 trial of AZD1222 (ChAdOx1 nCoV-19) in healthy adults. Trial participant PBMC samples were collected at day 0 and day 28 after the second dose for TCRbeta chain sequencing. The chain couples TRBV19 to TRBJ2-1; 7 junctional bases match TRBD2. The receptor was isolated from an adult in good health. The sample in question was peripheral blood, obtained on day 0 of AZD1222 vaccination. CDR3 region: CASSIREGSYNEQFF. The sequence in DNA is TGTGCCAGTAGTATTAGGGAGGGCTCCTACAATGAGCAGTTCTTC.